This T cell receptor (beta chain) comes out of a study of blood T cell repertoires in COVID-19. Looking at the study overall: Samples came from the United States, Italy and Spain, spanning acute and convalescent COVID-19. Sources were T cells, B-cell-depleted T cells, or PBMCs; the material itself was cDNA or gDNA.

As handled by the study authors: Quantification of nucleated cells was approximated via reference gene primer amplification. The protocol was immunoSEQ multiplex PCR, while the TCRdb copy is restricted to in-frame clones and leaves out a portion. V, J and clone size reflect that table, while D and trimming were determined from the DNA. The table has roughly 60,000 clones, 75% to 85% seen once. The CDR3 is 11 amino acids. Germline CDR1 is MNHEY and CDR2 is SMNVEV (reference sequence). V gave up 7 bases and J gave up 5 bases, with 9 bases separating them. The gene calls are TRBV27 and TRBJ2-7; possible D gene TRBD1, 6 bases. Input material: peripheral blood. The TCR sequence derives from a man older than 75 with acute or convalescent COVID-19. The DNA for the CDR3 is TGTGCCAGCATGGGGGCGGACGAGCAGTACTTC. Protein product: CASMGADEQYF.